These T cell receptor beta chains were read from a single sample in a study of T-cell memory formation after mild COVID-19. MiXCR, applied by TCRdb to the 5' RACE reads, yields one record per CDR3 protein. This sample has some 350,000 distinct CDR3 sequences, with over 10% found just once. Sequencing input: PBMCs or a T cell subset sorted from them (not recorded which). The source is a man younger than 30 who had mild COVID-19 (a few samples of this study predate the infection). Cell type and time point are not known. Each CDR3 is given with its conserved first and last residue. Fields, in order: D gene, J gene, clone size, V gene, CDR3 protein, CDR3 DNA. D genes are given only for firm matches. Rows may omit the clone size; those that give it use once, few, many or a size class.

D gene: TRBD2; J gene: TRBJ2-3; clone size: few; V gene: TRBV12-3/TRBV12-4; CDR3 protein: CASTPGEGWYTQYF; CDR3 DNA: TGTGCCAGCACCCCGGGGGAGGGTTGGTATACGCAGTATTTT
D gene: TRBD2; J gene: TRBJ2-3; clone size: many; V gene: TRBV6-4; CDR3 protein: CASSESSGGQLDTQYF; CDR3 DNA: TGTGCCAGCAGTGAGTCTAGCGGGGGCCAACTTGATACGCAGTATTTT
D gene: -; J gene: TRBJ1-6; clone size: few; V gene: TRBV19; CDR3 protein: CASSIGTGYNSPLHF; CDR3 DNA: TGTGCCAGTAGTATAGGGACCGGCTATAATTCACCCCTCCACTTT
D gene: TRBD1; J gene: TRBJ2-7; clone size: -; V gene: TRBV6-5; CDR3 protein: CASSYSTGYEQYF; CDR3 DNA: TGTGCCAGCAGTTACTCGACAGGGTACGAGCAGTACTTC
D gene: -; J gene: TRBJ2-5; clone size: -; V gene: TRBV5-6; CDR3 protein: CASGTSAGETQYF; CDR3 DNA: TGTGCCAGCGGAACTAGTGCTGGGGAGACCCAGTACTTC
D gene: -; J gene: TRBJ1-5; clone size: few; V gene: TRBV5-1; CDR3 protein: CASSLAGTTENQPQHF; CDR3 DNA: TGCGCCAGCAGCTTGGCCGGGACAACTGAAAATCAGCCCCAGCATTTT
D gene: TRBD2; J gene: TRBJ2-1; clone size: few; V gene: TRBV10-3; CDR3 protein: CAISVVSGGANEQFF; CDR3 DNA: TGTGCCATCAGTGTGGTTAGCGGGGGGGCCAATGAGCAGTTCTTC
D gene: -; J gene: TRBJ2-7; clone size: few; V gene: TRBV4-1; CDR3 protein: CASRPVIRGDTYEQYF; CDR3 DNA: TGCGCCAGCAGGCCCGTTATCCGCGGTGATACCTACGAGCAGTACTTC
D gene: -; J gene: TRBJ1-6; clone size: few; V gene: TRBV6-5; CDR3 protein: CASSYLAGGGGSPLHF; CDR3 DNA: TGTGCCAGCAGTTATTTGGCTGGGGGAGGCGGTTCACCCCTCCACTTT
D gene: -; J gene: TRBJ2-3; clone size: few; V gene: TRBV5-1; CDR3 protein: CASSSGASRADTQYF; CDR3 DNA: TGCGCCAGCAGCTCGGGGGCATCCCGGGCAGATACGCAGTATTTT
D gene: -; J gene: TRBJ1-2; clone size: -; V gene: TRBV6-1; CDR3 protein: CARNYRANYGYTF; CDR3 DNA: TGTGCCAGAAACTATAGGGCTAACTATGGCTACACCTTC
D gene: TRBD1; J gene: TRBJ1-5; clone size: -; V gene: TRBV20-1; CDR3 protein: CSARSQGQGAQPQHF; CDR3 DNA: TGCAGTGCTAGATCTCAAGGACAGGGCGCTCAGCCCCAGCATTTT
D gene: -; J gene: TRBJ2-7; clone size: few; V gene: TRBV12-3/TRBV12-4; CDR3 protein: CASSPGHRYEQYF; CDR3 DNA: TGTGCCAGCAGTCCAGGACACCGTTACGAGCAGTACTTC
D gene: -; J gene: TRBJ1-2; clone size: few; V gene: TRBV24-1; CDR3 protein: CATSDSRHGYTF; CDR3 DNA: TGTGCCACCAGTGACTCTCGACATGGCTACACCTTC
D gene: TRBD2; J gene: TRBJ2-5; clone size: few; V gene: TRBV29-1; CDR3 protein: CSVGLAGGRQTQYF; CDR3 DNA: TGCAGCGTAGGGCTAGCGGGGGGCCGGCAGACCCAGTACTTC
D gene: -; J gene: TRBJ2-5; clone size: few; V gene: TRBV4-2; CDR3 protein: CASSPTGLEETQYF; CDR3 DNA: TGTGCCAGCAGCCCCACGGGACTGGAAGAGACCCAGTACTTC
D gene: -; J gene: TRBJ2-6; clone size: -; V gene: TRBV25-1; CDR3 protein: CASSARTGPVLTF; CDR3 DNA: TGTGCCAGCAGTGCCAGGACGGGGCCGGTCCTGACTTTC
D gene: -; J gene: TRBJ2-4; clone size: -; V gene: TRBV11-2; CDR3 protein: CASSNNREDIQYF; CDR3 DNA: TGTGCCAGCAGCAACAACAGGGAGGACATTCAGTACTTC
D gene: -; J gene: TRBJ1-6; clone size: -; V gene: TRBV12-3/TRBV12-4; CDR3 protein: CASSLVSPRPNSPLHF; CDR3 DNA: TGTGCCAGCAGTTTAGTTAGCCCAAGGCCTAATTCACCCCTCCACTTT
D gene: TRBD2; J gene: TRBJ2-3; clone size: few; V gene: TRBV7-3; CDR3 protein: CASSLTSGGHGTDTQYF; CDR3 DNA: TGTGCCAGCAGCCTGACTAGCGGGGGACACGGCACAGATACGCAGTATTTT
D gene: -; J gene: TRBJ1-2; clone size: few; V gene: TRBV27; CDR3 protein: CASSLTQAYGYTF; CDR3 DNA: TGTGCCAGCAGTTTAACGCAGGCCTATGGCTACACCTTC
D gene: TRBD2; J gene: TRBJ2-2; clone size: -; V gene: TRBV4-3; CDR3 protein: CASSQSIAGGGTGELFF; CDR3 DNA: TGCGCCAGCAGCCAATCTATAGCGGGGGGAGGGACCGGGGAGCTGTTTTTT
D gene: TRBD1; J gene: TRBJ1-1; clone size: -; V gene: TRBV6-5; CDR3 protein: CASSPPGQGSRGAFF; CDR3 DNA: TGTGCCAGCAGCCCTCCAGGACAGGGATCAAGGGGAGCTTTCTTT
D gene: TRBD1; J gene: TRBJ1-2; clone size: many; V gene: TRBV15; CDR3 protein: CATSNRTGGPSTF; CDR3 DNA: TGTGCCACCAGCAATAGGACAGGGGGCCCCTCCACCTTC
D gene: TRBD2; J gene: TRBJ2-5; clone size: few; V gene: TRBV20-1; CDR3 protein: CSARAASGGATETQYF; CDR3 DNA: TGCAGTGCTAGAGCCGCTAGCGGGGGGGCCACAGAGACCCAGTACTTC
D gene: TRBD1; J gene: TRBJ2-2; clone size: many; V gene: TRBV9; CDR3 protein: CASSPGQGGDTGELFF; CDR3 DNA: TGTGCCAGCAGCCCCGGACAGGGGGGGGACACCGGGGAGCTGTTTTTT
D gene: -; J gene: TRBJ2-2; clone size: few; V gene: TRBV29-1; CDR3 protein: CSAVGSAGELFF; CDR3 DNA: TGCAGCGCCGTTGGGTCCGCCGGGGAGCTGTTTTTT
D gene: -; J gene: TRBJ1-1; clone size: -; V gene: TRBV5-1; CDR3 protein: CASSLEAENTEAFF; CDR3 DNA: TGCGCCAGCAGCTTGGAGGCGGAGAACACTGAAGCTTTCTTT
D gene: -; J gene: TRBJ1-1; clone size: few; V gene: TRBV10-3; CDR3 protein: CAISTLTGNTEAFF; CDR3 DNA: TGTGCCATCAGTACGCTGACAGGCAACACTGAAGCTTTCTTT
D gene: TRBD1; J gene: TRBJ1-1; clone size: many; V gene: TRBV12-3/TRBV12-4; CDR3 protein: CASSPQGAGTEAFF; CDR3 DNA: TGTGCCAGCAGTCCCCAGGGGGCGGGCACTGAAGCTTTCTTT
D gene: TRBD1; J gene: TRBJ2-7; clone size: few; V gene: TRBV20-1; CDR3 protein: CSAPGQGGNEQYF; CDR3 DNA: TGCAGTGCCCCAGGACAGGGTGGCAACGAGCAGTACTTC
D gene: -; J gene: TRBJ2-3; clone size: -; V gene: TRBV4-3; CDR3 protein: CASSQDWQADTQYF; CDR3 DNA: TGCGCCAGCAGCCAAGATTGGCAGGCAGATACGCAGTATTTT
D gene: -; J gene: TRBJ1-5; clone size: -; V gene: TRBV7-3; CDR3 protein: CASSLSPNQPQHF; CDR3 DNA: TGTGCCAGCAGCTTATCTCCGAATCAGCCCCAGCATTTT
D gene: -; J gene: TRBJ1-3; clone size: -; V gene: TRBV6-2/TRBV6-3; CDR3 protein: CASAGGPGNTIYF; CDR3 DNA: TGTGCCAGCGCCGGGGGTCCTGGAAACACCATATATTTT
D gene: TRBD2; J gene: TRBJ2-3; clone size: few; V gene: TRBV5-6; CDR3 protein: CASSTGLAGTTDTQYF; CDR3 DNA: TGTGCCAGCAGCACTGGACTAGCGGGGACCACAGATACGCAGTATTTT
D gene: -; J gene: TRBJ2-5; clone size: -; V gene: TRBV5-6; CDR3 protein: CASRRQTVETQYF; CDR3 DNA: TGTGCCAGCAGGAGACAGACCGTGGAGACCCAGTACTTC
D gene: TRBD2; J gene: TRBJ2-3; clone size: few; V gene: TRBV12-3/TRBV12-4; CDR3 protein: CASSLGILAGQDTQYF; CDR3 DNA: TGTGCCAGCAGTTTAGGGATACTAGCGGGGCAAGATACGCAGTATTTT
D gene: -; J gene: TRBJ2-1; clone size: many; V gene: TRBV7-7; CDR3 protein: CASSLLPGGPDAYNEQFF; CDR3 DNA: TGTGCCAGCAGCTTACTACCCGGGGGGCCAGACGCCTACAATGAGCAGTTCTTC
D gene: TRBD1; J gene: TRBJ2-7; clone size: -; V gene: TRBV6-2/TRBV6-3; CDR3 protein: CASSYRGHTYEQYF; CDR3 DNA: TGTGCCAGCAGTTACAGGGGGCATACGTACGAGCAGTACTTC
D gene: -; J gene: TRBJ1-2; clone size: -; V gene: TRBV6-1; CDR3 protein: CASSERSSYGYTF; CDR3 DNA: TGTGCCAGCAGTGAAAGAAGCAGTTATGGCTACACCTTC
D gene: -; J gene: TRBJ1-5; clone size: few; V gene: TRBV5-5; CDR3 protein: CASSLEWGGQPQHF; CDR3 DNA: TGTGCCAGCAGCTTGGAGTGGGGGGGTCAGCCCCAGCATTTT
D gene: -; J gene: TRBJ2-3; clone size: -; V gene: TRBV19; CDR3 protein: CASSWGRRTDTQYF; CDR3 DNA: TGTGCCAGTAGCTGGGGGCGGCGGACAGATACGCAGTATTTT